Listed here is a single T cell receptor beta chain. Its antigen is not identified. CD45RO-negative cells were positively selected for CCR7, leaving out terminally differentiated effector memory CD45RA+ cells. These data belong to a study of shared clonotypes between healthy human individuals. About the research overall: The donor group consisted of two women and three men, aged 18 to 49.

Germline CDR1 reads SGDLS; CDR2 reads YYNGEE. The V gene lost 4 bases and the J gene lost 7 bases, with 11 bases spanning the gap. The CDR3 has 13 amino acids. Profiling relied on immunoSEQ multiplex PCR, and the TCRdb table lists in-frame clones only, not all of them. The sample yields roughly 2,000,000 clones, approximately 95% seen once. Whole-study results and caveats: Estimated clonotype richness was generally higher in naive than memory subsets. When naive CD4 clonotypes were compared across several donors, around 5% were shared. Sampling was confined to blood; repertoires within tissues likely differ.

The rearrangement uses TRBV9 and TRBJ2-2; possible D gene TRBD1, 6 bases. The sequencing input was naive CD8+ T cells sorted from blood. The sequence came from a man between 18 and 29 years old in good health. The CDR3 loop reads CASSFQGIGELFF. For the CDR3, the DNA is TGTGCCAGCAGCTTCCAGGGGATCGGGGAGCTGTTTTTT.